Listed here are 14 T cell receptor beta chains from one sample, sequenced in a study of cytomegalovirus exposure and HLA in healthy donors. The PCR had 60 Vbeta and 13 Jbeta primers. Only in-frame clones appear in the TCRdb table, and some are missing; sequencing was by immunoSEQ multiplex PCR. The sample shows 200,000 to 250,000 clones, around 80% of them seen only once. The sequenced sample was PBMCs. All receptors derive from a girl aged 2-10 years in good health and CMV-seronegative.

The chain carries TRBV21-1 and TRBJ2-7; TRBD2 is the table's D call, not checked against the DNA. TRBV21-1 is a known pseudogene. The CDR3 has 15 amino acids. In DNA, the CDR3 is TGTGCCAGCAGCAAAGCGCTTGGACTCTCCTACGAGCAGTACTTC. This sequence encodes CASSKALGLSYEQYF.

V usage is TRBV4-2 and J usage is TRBJ2-3; 11 nucleotides agree with TRBD2. Germline values: CDR1 LGHNA, CDR2 YNFKEQ. The junction had 2 bases not matched to a gene; V was cut back by 2 bases and J by 1 base. There are 16 residues in the CDR3. The CDR3 sequence: CASSQLAGGGTDTQYF. The CDR3 nucleotides are TGTGCCAGCAGCCAACTAGCGGGAGGAGGCACAGATACGCAGTATTTT.

The chain combines TRBV6-5 with TRBJ2-7; 11 bases map to TRBD2. V shed 6 bases, J shed 6 bases, and the junction held 7 bases outside the gene matches. The CDR3 spans 14 residues. CDR1 is MNHEY and CDR2 is SVGAGI in the germline V gene. CDR3 nucleotide sequence: TGTGCCAGCAGCAATAGCGGGAGGGCCCTCGAGCAGTACTTC. Translated, it gives CASSNSGRALEQYF.

This rearrangement joins TRBV5-6 to TRBJ2-5, with TRBD2 matching 9 bases. There are 19 residues in the CDR3. Germline trimming cut 0 bases from V and 4 bases from J; bases unmatched to any gene: 16. Germline V gives CDR1 SGHDT, CDR2 YYEEEE. As DNA, the CDR3 is TGTGCCAGCAGCTTGGCCCTCGGTAATAGCGGGGGCTTTATAGAGACCCAGTACTTC. It translates to CASSLALGNSGGFIETQYF.

V is TRBV7-9 and J is TRBJ2-7; D possibly corresponds to TRBD1 (5 bases). This CDR3 has 14 amino acids. CDR1 is SEHNR, CDR2 FQNEAQ, per germline (reference sequence). Trimming left V 5 bases short and J 0 bases short, with 11 bases between. CDR3 protein: CASSRRTSSYEQYF. CDR3 in DNA: TGTGCCAGCAGCCGTAGGACAAGCTCCTACGAGCAGTACTTC.

A word on this clone: At the DNA level, this CDR3 is encoded by other sequences in the same sample as well. This sequence joins TRBV29-1 and TRBJ2-2; 11 bases are shared with TRBD2. This CDR3 is built from 14 residues. Germline CDR1 reads SQVTM; CDR2 reads ANQGSEA. Losses at the gene ends were 5 bases for V and 5 bases for J; bases not matched to a gene: 4. CDR3 coding DNA: TGCAGCGTTAGACTAGCGGGAAGGACCGGGGAGCTGTTTTTT. Translating gives CSVRLAGRTGELFF.

V is TRBV9 and J is TRBJ2-7, with 12 nucleotides matching TRBD1. Trimming cost V 3 bases and J 5 bases; bases outside gene matches: 3. CDR3 length: 14 residues. Germline V gene sequence: CDR1 SGDLS, CDR2 YYNGEE. The CDR3 region is CASSGGTGGNEQYF. Written as DNA, the CDR3 is TGTGCCAGCAGCGGTGGGACAGGGGGCAACGAGCAGTACTTC.

The CDR3 protein is CASSLTGINYGYTF. The DNA of the CDR3 is TGTGCCAGCAGCTTGACAGGAATTAACTATGGCTACACCTTC. This chain links TRBV5-4 with TRBJ1-2, with D possibly being TRBD1 (5 bases). The CDR3 is 14 amino acids. Germline CDR1 and CDR2: SGHNT and YYREEE (reference sequence). Trimming left V 1 base short and J 1 base short, with 8 bases between. Full variable domain (remainder filled in from reference TRBV5-4 and TRBJ1-2): ETGVTQSPTHLIKTRGQQVTLRCSSQSGHNTVSWYQQALGQGPQFIFQYYREEENGRGNFPPRFSGLQFPNYSSELNVNALELDDSALYLCASSLTGINYGYTFGSGTRLTVV.

The V call is TRBV21-1, the J call TRBJ2-4; TRBD1 is the table's D call and was not checked against the DNA. TRBV21-1 is recorded as a pseudogene. This CDR3 has 16 residues. The CDR3 loop is CASSKRGQGEENIQYF. The CDR3 DNA follows: TGTGCCAGCAGCAAGAGGGGACAGGGAGAGGAAAACATTCAGTACTTC.

This CDR3 is CASRKYETGEGYQPQHF. In DNA form, the CDR3 reads TGTGCCAGTAGAAAATATGAGACAGGGGAGGGATATCAGCCCCAGCATTTT. The genes are TRBV19 and TRBJ1-5; 8 bases line up with TRBD1. The junction had 15 bases not matched to a gene; V was cut back by 6 bases and J by 5 bases. In germline, CDR1 is LNHDA, CDR2 SQIVND (reference sequence). The CDR3 spans 17 residues.

This clone came up a few times. The gene calls are TRBV7-9 and TRBJ2-2; 15 bases agree with TRBD2. CDR1 and CDR2 (germline): SEHNR, FQNEAQ (reference sequence). Trimming removed 4 bases from V and 0 bases from J; junction bases left unmatched: 6. CDR3 size: 19 residues. CDR3 in amino acids: CASSSRTSGRGANTGELFF. The CDR3 DNA sequence: TGTGCCAGCAGCTCGCGGACTAGCGGGAGGGGGGCGAACACCGGGGAGCTGTTTTTT.

The chain employs TRBV30 and TRBJ2-2; TRBD2 aligns across 11 bases. J lost 6 bases, V lost 4 bases, and 7 bases had no gene match. This CDR3 is 15 amino acids long. CDR1 and CDR2 (germline): GTSNPN, SVGIG (reference sequence). In DNA form, the CDR3 reads TGTGCCTGGATAGGTCGTAGCGGGAGGGCCGGGGAGCTGTTTTTT. Translated: CAWIGRSGRAGELFF.

The table lists this clone with a few counts. The J gene is TRBJ1-2, the V gene TRBV19, with a weak D call TRBD1 (5 bases). Germline loops: CDR1 LNHDA, CDR2 SQIVND (reference sequence). The CDR3 contains 15 residues. With 6 bases removed from V and 0 bases from J, the gap between germline ends came to 14 bases. The CDR3 region is CASSPPRAPNYGYTF. The DNA for the CDR3 is TGTGCCAGTAGCCCACCCAGGGCTCCTAACTATGGCTACACCTTC.

This clone was found a few times. The chain joins TRBV7-6 to TRBJ2-3; D is undetermined. Trimming stripped 2 bases from V and 3 bases from J, with 6 bases between. Looked up from germline, CDR1 is SGHVS and CDR2 is FNYEAQ. The length of the CDR3 is 13 residues. This CDR3 reads CASSLLSTDTQYF. CDR3 nucleotides: TGTGCCAGCAGCTTACTATCAACAGATACGCAGTATTTT.